This TCR beta chain emerged from a study of blood T cell repertoires in COVID-19. As for the study in general: Donors in the United States, Italy and Spain gave samples during acute or convalescent COVID-19.

The age range of participants was 18 to 89 years, with residence in roughly 25 US areas. Among Cohort 3 donors, those recovered had two negative PCRs, clearance, or symptom resolution. Generated by immunoSEQ multiplex PCR, the TCRdb table keeps only in-frame clones and is missing some. There are about 410,000 clones in the sample; roughly 88% occur only once, and around 0.6% lies in the top ten. The CDR3 length is 14 residues. Trimming cost V 6 bases and J 1 base, with 7 bases left between them. Germline-derived CDR1 and CDR2 are SNHLY and FYNNEI. The rearrangement uses TRBV2 and TRBJ2-6; D perhaps matches TRBD2 (6 bases). The sequenced material came from PBMCs or T cells enriched from blood (not recorded which). The sequence derives from a man aged 18 to 35 who had recovered from COVID-19. The CDR3 nucleotides are TGTGCCAGCAGGGGAGGTTCTGGGGCCAACGTCCTGACTTTC. This gives the protein CASRGGSGANVLTF.